This section outlines one TCR beta chain sequence together with its context. No antigen is known for it. The sample originates from a study of graft-versus-host responses after intestinal transplantation. Study-level information: As for transplant type, recipients had multivisceral, liver-intestinal, or isolated intestinal grafts. General study findings and limits: Peak levels of circulating GvH clones tracked with early post-transplant HvG declines. GvH clones turned up in recipient marrow; some had shown up first in ileum or blood.

Germline assignment: CDR1 SGHTA and CDR2 FQGTGA. Germline trimming cut 4 bases from V and 5 bases from J; bases unmatched to any gene: 8. The CDR3 loop spans 16 amino acids. Using immunoSEQ multiplex PCR, the repertoire was profiled, and TCRdb retains in-frame clones only, with some absent. The data hold roughly 97,000 clones, with about 90% observed a single time. The chain uses TRBV7-3 and TRBJ2-5, with 12 bases matching TRBD1. Material: unstimulated CD4+ T cells sorted from spleen or lymph node cells, obtained before intestinal transplant. The receptor was isolated from a human donor who received an intestinal transplant. DNA of the CDR3: TGTGCCAGCAGCTCCGGGACAGGGGGCCGGGGGGAGACCCAGTACTTC. Translated: CASSSGTGGRGETQYF.